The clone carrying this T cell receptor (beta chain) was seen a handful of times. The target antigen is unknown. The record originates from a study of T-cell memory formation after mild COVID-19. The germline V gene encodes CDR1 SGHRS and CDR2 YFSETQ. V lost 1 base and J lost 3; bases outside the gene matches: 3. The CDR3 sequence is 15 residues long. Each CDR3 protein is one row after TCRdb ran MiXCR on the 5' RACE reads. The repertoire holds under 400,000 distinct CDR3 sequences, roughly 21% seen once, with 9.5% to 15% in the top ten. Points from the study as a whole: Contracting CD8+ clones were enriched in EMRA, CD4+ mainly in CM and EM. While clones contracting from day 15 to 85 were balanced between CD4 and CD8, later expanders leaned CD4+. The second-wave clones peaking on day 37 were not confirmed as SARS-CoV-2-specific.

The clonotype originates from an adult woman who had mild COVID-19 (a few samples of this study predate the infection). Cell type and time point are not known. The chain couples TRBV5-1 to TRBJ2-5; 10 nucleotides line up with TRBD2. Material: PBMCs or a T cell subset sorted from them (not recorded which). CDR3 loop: CASSLSTSGKETQYF. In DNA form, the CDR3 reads TGCGCCAGCAGCTTGAGTACTAGCGGGAAAGAGACCCAGTACTTC.